This entry features one TCR beta chain sequence. In the authors' methods: Reference gene primer amplification in the assay estimated nucleated cell counts. Repertoires were generated with immunoSEQ multiplex PCR, while TCRdb's copy carries only in-frame clones and drops some. Clone size and V and J calls were adopted from that table, with D and trimming inferred from the DNA. The sample gives tens of thousands of clones, more than 80% of which show up once; roughly 2.5% is in the top ten. The data were taken from a study of blood T cell repertoires in COVID-19. Turning to the study itself: Acute and convalescent COVID-19 samples came from the United States, Italy and Spain. T cells, B-cell-depleted T cells, or PBMCs supplied cDNA or gDNA.

Patients in Seattle were enrolled during active infection, then followed longitudinally. The trim removed 4 bases at V and 2 bases at J, leaving 4 bases unmatched. This CDR3 spans 17 amino acids. The V gene's germline CDR1 is SGDLS and CDR2 YYNGEE. What was sequenced was peripheral blood. The chain is built from TRBV9 and TRBJ2-3; 16 bases are a match to TRBD2. The receptor's source is a man in his fifties with COVID-19, enrolled during active disease. The CDR3 loop is CASSTGTSGGATDTQYF. CDR3 bases: TGTGCCAGCAGCACCGGGACTAGCGGGGGGGCCACAGATACGCAGTATTTT.